A single sample gave rise to the 23 T cell receptor beta chains below, sequenced in a study of cytomegalovirus exposure and HLA in healthy donors. In the PCR, 60 Vbeta and 13 Jbeta primers were used. The protocol was immunoSEQ multiplex PCR, while the TCRdb copy is restricted to in-frame clones and leaves out a portion. The sample lists 75,000 to 90,000 clones; roughly three quarters were seen once. The material sequenced was PBMCs. Every receptor here comes from a woman aged 40-49 years in good health and CMV-seropositive.

This clone was seen a handful of times. The chain employs TRBV25-1 and TRBJ2-1, with D unresolved. Trimming removed 0 bases at V and 6 bases at J, with 6 bases between. The germline gives CDR1 MGHDK, CDR2 SYGVNS. The length of the CDR3 is 13 residues. The CDR3 sequence: CASSEYGINEQFF. The CDR3 DNA sequence: TGTGCCAGCAGTGAATACGGTATCAATGAGCAGTTCTTC.

This clone was found a few times. The chain employs TRBV9 and TRBJ1-5; 7 positions agree with TRBD1. The V gene's germline CDR1 is SGDLS and CDR2 YYNGEE. The CDR3 is 15 amino acids. The V segment lost 1 base and the J segment 7 bases; nucleotides outside the gene matches: 8. The CDR3 DNA sequence: TGTGCCAGCAGCGTACTAGGGGGCTTAGAACAGCCCCAGCATTTT. Protein product: CASSVLGGLEQPQHF.

This chain uses TRBV30 with TRBJ1-1; D uncertain. The CDR3 has 13 amino acids. Germline CDR1 GTSNPN, CDR2 SVGIG (reference sequence). The V and J ends lost 5 bases and 1 base respectively, with 11 bases between them. Written as DNA, the CDR3 is TGTGCCTGGGCTCCGAGTTGGAACACTGAAGCTTTCTTT. This sequence encodes CAWAPSWNTEAFF.

This chain connects TRBV6-5 to TRBJ2-5; 7 bases map to TRBD1. The V segment lost 7 bases and the J segment 4 bases; nucleotides outside the gene matches: 6. Germline values: CDR1 MNHEY, CDR2 SVGAGI. The CDR3 has 13 amino acids. The CDR3, as DNA: TGTGCCAGCACACCGGGACAGCGAGAGACCCAGTACTTC. Its protein product is CASTPGQRETQYF.

V is TRBV5-6 and J is TRBJ2-5; no clear D. The CDR3 covers 16 residues. Germline-derived CDR1 and CDR2 are SGHDT and YYEEEE. V lost 0 bases, J lost 3 bases, and 15 bases lay in between. The CDR3 here is CASSLGWSGGKETQYF. The DNA of the CDR3 is TGTGCCAGCAGCTTGGGGTGGAGTGGTGGAAAAGAGACCCAGTACTTC.

CDR3 in DNA: TGTGCCTGGAACCCCGGGACAGGGAGGTACGAGCAGTACTTC. Translating gives CAWNPGTGRYEQYF. V usage is TRBV30 and J usage is TRBJ2-7; 9 bases map to TRBD1. The CDR3 loop spans 14 amino acids. Germline CDR1 and CDR2: GTSNPN and SVGIG (reference sequence). The J segment lost 4 bases and the V segment lost 4 bases, leaving 8 bases of the junction unmatched.

This clone was picked up a small number of times. CDR3 nucleotide sequence: TGTGCCGGATACACTATTAACTATGGCTACACCTTC. It encodes CAGYTINYGYTF. This chain uses TRBV6-1 with TRBJ1-2; unclear D gene. From germline, CDR1 is MNHNS and CDR2 SASEGT. The CDR3 loop spans 12 amino acids. V shed 11 bases and J shed 1 base, with 11 bases lying between them.

This chain connects TRBV19 to TRBJ1-5, with 9 positions matching TRBD1. Per germline, CDR1 LNHDA and CDR2 SQIVND (reference sequence). V was pared by 1 base and J by 6 bases, with 16 bases of the junction left unmatched. This CDR3 comprises 19 residues. DNA for the CDR3: TGTGCCAGTAGTATAGGGGACAGGGCTTGGAAAAGAGGGATTCAGCCCCAGCATTTT. Protein product: CASSIGDRAWKRGIQPQHF.

The V gene is TRBV19, the J gene TRBJ1-5; unclear D gene. V was trimmed by 8 bases and J by 7 bases, leaving 15 bases between them. CDR1 LNHDA and CDR2 SQIVND come from the germline V gene (reference sequence). This CDR3 spans 13 amino acids. CDR3 loop: CASGVGPRQPQHF. The CDR3 DNA reads TGTGCCAGTGGCGTTGGCCCCAGGCAGCCCCAGCATTTT. Full variable domain (rest looked up from reference TRBV19 and TRBJ1-5): DGGITQSPKYLFRKEGQNVTLSCEQNLNHDAMYWYRQDPGQGLRLIYYSQIVNDFQKGDIAEGYSVSREKKESFPLTVTSAQKNPTAFYLCASGVGPRQPQHFGDGTRLSIL.

This clone was observed a single time. The chain recombines TRBV18 with TRBJ1-5, with 7 nucleotides matching TRBD1. There are 14 residues in the CDR3. Per germline, CDR1 KGHSH and CDR2 LQKENI. Unmatched junction bases numbered 5, after V lost 4 bases and J lost 5 bases. As DNA, the CDR3 is TGTGCCAGCTCACGGGTTACAGGGGATCAGCCCCAGCATTTT. This sequence encodes CASSRVTGDQPQHF.

This clone appeared a single time. V gene TRBV2 combines with J gene TRBJ2-2; 8 positions match TRBD2. Trimming at V came to 2 bases and at J to 1 base, leaving 9 bases not matched to a gene. CDR3 length: 18 residues. Germline V gene sequence: CDR1 SNHLY, CDR2 FYNNEI. CDR3 sequence (DNA): TGTGCCAGCAGTGAACCGACGGGGGGGGTACAGAACACCGGGGAGCTGTTTTTT. The encoded protein is CASSEPTGGVQNTGELFF.

The rearrangement uses TRBV5-1 and TRBJ1-4, with D possibly being TRBD1 (5 bases). The CDR3 is 16 residues long. V lost 2 bases and J 2 bases, leaving 13 bases between the germline ends. The germline V gene has CDR1 SGHRS and CDR2 YFSETQ. The CDR3 reads CASSFSPGITNEKLFF. Here the CDR3 DNA reads TGCGCCAGCAGCTTCTCCCCAGGGATCACTAATGAAAAACTGTTTTTT.

The V gene is TRBV28, the J gene TRBJ1-2, with a weak D call TRBD1 (6 bases). V was clipped by 7 bases and J by 5 bases, with 23 bases between them. CDR3 length: 16 amino acids. The germline V gene has CDR1 MDHEN and CDR2 SYDVKM. CDR3 bases: TGTGCCAGCAATCCGGACGGGACATCGGCAGGGTATGGCTACACCTTC. Translation: CASNPDGTSAGYGYTF.

This chain joins TRBV5-1 and TRBJ2-5; D is undetermined. The CDR3 runs 16 residues. Germline values: CDR1 SGHRS, CDR2 YFSETQ. V was pared by 0 bases and J by 4 bases, with 16 bases between. The CDR3 DNA reads TGCGCCAGCAGCTTGGGGTTGGCGGATAGACGAGAGACCCAGTACTTC. It translates to CASSLGLADRRETQYF.

The CDR3 DNA follows: TGTGCCAGCAGTACAGGGGGCTCTAATGAAAAACTGTTTTTT. Residues: CASSTGGSNEKLFF. The chain has TRBV6-1 and TRBJ1-4, with 9 bases that match TRBD1. There are 14 residues in the CDR3. Trimming took 5 bases from V and 3 from J; bases not matched to a gene: 1. From germline, CDR1 is MNHNS and CDR2 SASEGT.

The chain couples TRBV6-5 to TRBJ2-7; the D gene is possibly TRBD2 (5 bases). CDR1 MNHEY and CDR2 SVGAGI come from the germline V gene. The CDR3 has 14 residues. The V end lost 2 bases, the J end lost 4 bases, and 12 bases lay between the germline ends. The CDR3 reads CASSYTRGGYEQYF. The CDR3 region has the DNA TGTGCCAGCAGTTACACCCGGGGTGGGTACGAGCAGTACTTC.

The chain uses TRBV2 and TRBJ1-6, with D possibly matching TRBD1 (6 bases). This CDR3 contains 13 residues. The V end was cut by 6 bases, the J end by 4 bases, with 7 bases between. In germline, CDR1 is SNHLY, CDR2 FYNNEI. The CDR3, as DNA: TGTGCCAGCAGCAGGGGTTATAATTCACCCCTCCACTTT. This codes for CASSRGYNSPLHF.

The chain employs TRBV5-4 and TRBJ2-1; 8 nucleotides align to TRBD1. V was pared by 4 bases and J by 7 bases, with 7 bases of the junction left unmatched. Germline V gene data show CDR1 as SGHNT and CDR2 as YYREEE (reference sequence). This CDR3 region has 14 residues. CDR3: CASSLRTGSNEQFF. CDR3 sequence (DNA): TGTGCCAGCAGCCTGAGGACAGGGTCAAATGAGCAGTTCTTC.

The chain uses TRBV29-1 and TRBJ2-1, with 10 bases that match TRBD2. J lost 3 bases, V lost 2 bases, and 19 bases had no gene match. Germline CDR1 SQVTM, CDR2 ANQGSEA. The CDR3 is 20 amino acids. The CDR3 DNA reads TGCAGCGTTGAAACCCCGCCGAGTAGCGGGGGGTTCCTTTACTACAATGAGCAGTTCTTC. It translates to CSVETPPSSGGFLYYNEQFF.

V usage is TRBV5-1 and J usage is TRBJ2-1; D gene ambiguous. V dropped 1 base and J dropped 7 bases, with 6 bases sitting between them. The germline V gene encodes CDR1 SGHRS and CDR2 YFSETQ. The CDR3 runs to 12 residues. The CDR3 DNA sequence: TGCGCCAGCAGCTTGTCCTTTAATGAGCAGTTCTTC. Its translation is CASSLSFNEQFF.

This chain links TRBV25-1 with TRBJ2-5; maybe TRBD1 (5 bases). Trimming left V 5 bases short and J 2 bases short, with 18 bases between. Germline CDR1 MGHDK, CDR2 SYGVNS. The CDR3 runs to 16 residues. CDR3 DNA sequence: TGTGCCAGCAGTTCCACAGGACCCGAAAAACAAGAGACCCAGTACTTC. Its protein is CASSSTGPEKQETQYF.

This clone was picked up a small number of times. The chain has TRBV4-2 and TRBJ1-1; D remains ambiguous. Between the trimmed V and J ends, which lost 1 base and 2 bases, there was a span of 17 bases. This CDR3 has 17 residues. Germline loops: CDR1 LGHNA, CDR2 YNFKEQ. In DNA form, the CDR3 reads TGTGCCAGCAGCCAAGTCTTCGGGGTCAGTACAAACACTGAAGCTTTCTTT. It specifies CASSQVFGVSTNTEAFF.

The chain links TRBV9 to TRBJ2-2; TRBD1 aligns across 11 bases. CDR1 and CDR2 (germline): SGDLS, YYNGEE. CDR3 length: 17 amino acids. V was clipped by 0 bases and J by 4 bases; unmatched bases: 5. The CDR3 DNA reads TGTGCCAGCAGCGTAGGGGACAGGGGGATGGTCACCGGGGAGCTGTTTTTT. This translates into CASSVGDRGMVTGELFF. Based on the CDR3 plus reference TRBV9 and TRBJ2-2, the full variable domain is DSGVTQTPKHLITATGQRVTLRCSPRSGDLSVYWYQQSLDQGLQFLIQYYNGEERAKGNILERFSAQQFPDLHSELNLSSLELGDSALYFCASSVGDRGMVTGELFFGEGSRLTVL.